Following are 7 T cell receptor beta chains from one sample sequenced in a study of control samples from healthy donors and cancer patients. The method was immunoSEQ multiplex PCR; TCRdb's version includes in-frame clones alone and lacks a portion of them. This table has 70,000 to 75,000 clones, roughly 91% appearing once. Sequencing was done on a sample of PBMCs. The receptors here all came from a man aged 55 to 69 with lung cancer.

This chain connects TRBV9 to TRBJ1-1; 7 bases line up with TRBD1. Germline trimming cut 2 bases from V and 0 bases from J; bases unmatched to any gene: 4. The CDR3 is 15 amino acids. Germline loops: CDR1 SGDLS, CDR2 YYNGEE. DNA of the CDR3: TGTGCCAGCAGCGTGAGGACAGGTTTGAACACTGAAGCTTTCTTT. It codes for CASSVRTGLNTEAFF.

This rearrangement joins TRBV14 to TRBJ1-6; 11 bases are shared with TRBD1. J lost 7 bases, V lost 4 bases, and 9 bases had no gene match. Germline loops: CDR1 SGHDN, CDR2 FVKESK. The CDR3 contains 17 residues. CDR3 DNA: TGTGCCAGCAGCCCGGACAGGGGGCAGGGTAAAAATTCACCCCTCCACTTT. Its translation is CASSPDRGQGKNSPLHF.

This chain links TRBV6-1 with TRBJ2-2; 10 positions match TRBD1. The CDR3 loop spans 16 amino acids. J lost 6 bases, V lost 2 bases, and 6 bases had no gene match. The germline CDR1 and CDR2 sequences are MNHNS and SASEGT. CDR3 coding DNA: TGTGCCAGCAGTGAAACCGGGACAGGGGAGGCCGGGGAGCTGTTTTTT. Its protein product is CASSETGTGEAGELFF.

The rearrangement links TRBV7-3 to TRBJ1-1, with D possibly being TRBD1 (5 bases). Germline assignment: CDR1 SGHTA and CDR2 FQGTGA. The V and J ends lost 3 bases and 1 base respectively, with 9 bases between them. The CDR3 is made up of 14 amino acids. The CDR3 here is CASSFAGGNTEAFF. The DNA of the CDR3 is TGTGCCAGCAGCTTCGCCGGGGGGAACACTGAAGCTTTCTTT.

This clone turned up a few times. The chain combines TRBV19 with TRBJ1-2; 9 positions match TRBD1. The CDR3 covers 15 residues. Germline CDR1 reads LNHDA; CDR2 reads SQIVND (reference sequence). J was trimmed by 4 bases and V by 7 bases; bases with no gene match: 10. CDR3 bases: TGTGCCAGTAACAGGGGGCTAGAGGAAGGCTATGGCTACACCTTC. Translation gives CASNRGLEEGYGYTF.

The rearrangement links TRBV18 to TRBJ2-7; 7 bases fit TRBD1. The V and J ends lost 2 bases and 3 bases, in that order; junction bases with no gene match: 4. Germline assignment: CDR1 KGHSH and CDR2 LQKENI. The CDR3 extends over 14 amino acids. CDR3 protein: CASSPGQGDYEQYV. The CDR3 nucleotides are TGTGCCAGCTCACCAGGTCAGGGGGACTACGAGCAGTACGTC.

The chain couples TRBV19 to TRBJ2-2; TRBD2 aligns across 12 bases. This CDR3 spans 14 amino acids. Unmatched junction bases numbered 2, after V lost 5 bases and J lost 7 bases. CDR1 and CDR2 from the germline V gene are LNHDA and SQIVND (reference sequence). CDR3 nucleotide sequence: TGTGCCAGTAGTCCTAGCGGGGGGGACGGGGAGCTGTTTTTT. This translates into CASSPSGGDGELFF.